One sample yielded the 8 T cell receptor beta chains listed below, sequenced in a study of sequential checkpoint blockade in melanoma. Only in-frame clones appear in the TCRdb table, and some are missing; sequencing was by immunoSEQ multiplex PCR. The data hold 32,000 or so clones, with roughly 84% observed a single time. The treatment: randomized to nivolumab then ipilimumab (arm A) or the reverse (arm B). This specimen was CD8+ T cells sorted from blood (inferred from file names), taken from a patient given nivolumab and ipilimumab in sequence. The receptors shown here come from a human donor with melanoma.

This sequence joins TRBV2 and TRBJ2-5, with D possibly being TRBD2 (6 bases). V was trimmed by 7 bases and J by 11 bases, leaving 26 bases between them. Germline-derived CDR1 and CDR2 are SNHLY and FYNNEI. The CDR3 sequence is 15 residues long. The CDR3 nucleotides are TGTGCCAGCACTCCCTGGTCTAGCGTAGTGAGTCGGCAGTACTTC. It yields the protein CASTPWSSVVSRQYF.

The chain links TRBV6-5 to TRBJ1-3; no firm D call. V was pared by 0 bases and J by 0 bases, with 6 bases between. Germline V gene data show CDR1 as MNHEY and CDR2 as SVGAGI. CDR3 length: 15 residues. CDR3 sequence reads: CASSYSSGSGNTIYF. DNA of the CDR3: TGTGCCAGCAGTTACTCTTCCGGCTCTGGAAACACCATATATTTT.

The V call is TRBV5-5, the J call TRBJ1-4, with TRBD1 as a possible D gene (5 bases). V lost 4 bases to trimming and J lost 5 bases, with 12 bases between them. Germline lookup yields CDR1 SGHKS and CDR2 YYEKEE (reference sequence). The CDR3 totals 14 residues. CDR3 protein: CASSRGAGNEKLFF. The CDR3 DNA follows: TGTGCCAGCAGCCGGGGCGCGGGAAATGAAAAACTGTTTTTT.

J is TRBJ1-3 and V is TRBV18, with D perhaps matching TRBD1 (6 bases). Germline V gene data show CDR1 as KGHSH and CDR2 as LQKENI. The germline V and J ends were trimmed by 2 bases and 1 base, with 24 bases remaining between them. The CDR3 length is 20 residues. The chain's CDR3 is CASSPDAGGWSGISGNTIYF. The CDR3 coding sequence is TGTGCCAGCTCACCAGACGCCGGGGGCTGGAGCGGGATTTCTGGAAACACCATATATTTT.

The CDR3 reads CASSDDLGTSYNEQFF. CDR3 sequence (DNA): TGTGCCAGCAGCGATGACCTCGGGACTAGTTACAATGAGCAGTTCTTC. The V and J genes are TRBV27 and TRBJ2-1; 8 nucleotides match TRBD2. Germline V gene lookup returns CDR1 MNHEY and CDR2 SMNVEV (reference sequence). V shed 6 bases and J 4 bases; nucleotides not matched to a gene: 11. CDR3 length equals 16 residues.

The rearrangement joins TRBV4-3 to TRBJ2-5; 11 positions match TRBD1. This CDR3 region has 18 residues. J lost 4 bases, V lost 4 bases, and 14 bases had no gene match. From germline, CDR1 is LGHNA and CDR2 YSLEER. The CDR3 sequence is CASSLLRPGTGGGETQYF. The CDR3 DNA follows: TGCGCCAGCAGCCTCCTTCGCCCAGGGACAGGGGGTGGAGAGACCCAGTACTTC.

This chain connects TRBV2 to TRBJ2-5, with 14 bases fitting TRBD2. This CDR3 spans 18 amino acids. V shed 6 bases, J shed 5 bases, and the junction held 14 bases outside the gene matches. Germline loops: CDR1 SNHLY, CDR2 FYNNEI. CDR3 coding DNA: TGTGCCAGCAGCTTTGGACTAGCGGGAGGACCCATGCAGGAGACCCAGTACTTC. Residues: CASSFGLAGGPMQETQYF. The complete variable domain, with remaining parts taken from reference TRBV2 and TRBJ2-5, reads EPEVTQTPSHQVTQMGQEVILRCVPISNHLYFYWYRQILGQKVEFLVSFYNNEISEKSEIFDDQFSVERPDGSNFTLKIRSTKLEDSAMYFCASSFGLAGGPMQETQYFGPGTRLLVL.

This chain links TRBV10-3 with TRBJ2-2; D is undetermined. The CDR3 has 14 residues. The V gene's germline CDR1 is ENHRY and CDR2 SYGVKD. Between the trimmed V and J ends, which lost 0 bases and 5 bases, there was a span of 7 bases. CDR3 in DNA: TGTGCCATCAGTGAGTCGTCCGGGACCGGGGAGCTGTTTTTT. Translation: CAISESSGTGELFF.